This T cell receptor (beta chain) was identified during a study of T cells in Graves' hyperthyroidism and ophthalmopathy. The CDR3 is made up of 15 amino acids. Per germline, CDR1 MNHEY and CDR2 SMNVEV (reference sequence). TCR beta CDR3 regions were amplified from RNA. The TCR CDR3 first-round RT-PCR relied on the HTBI primer set. TCRdb redid the calling of the multiplex PCR reads with MiXCR, one entry per CDR3 protein. Of under 350,000 distinct CDR3 sequences in the sample, roughly 20% were seen once. Investigators excluded patients with uncontrolled infection, other autoimmune disease, pregnancy or lactation. This clonotype showed up just a few times. A much larger clone sits a single nucleotide away, making a read error possible.

Sequences were obtained from blood. This clonotype was obtained from a woman in her forties or fifties with Graves' hyperthyroidism. The rearrangement joins TRBV27 to TRBJ1-2; 7 bases align to TRBD1. The CDR3 region is CASTVTGQSNYGYAF. The CDR3 DNA is TGTGCCAGCACCGTAACGGGACAGTCTAACTATGGCTACGCCTTC.